Presented here are 14 T cell receptor beta chains from one specimen sequenced in a study of blood T cell repertoires in COVID-19. The protocol was immunoSEQ multiplex PCR, while the TCRdb copy is restricted to in-frame clones and leaves out a portion. Of 61,000 or so clones in the sample, under 85% are singletons; the top ten hold around 6%. Sequences were obtained from peripheral blood. These receptors were collected from a woman in her sixties or seventies with acute or convalescent COVID-19.

The chain uses TRBV4-2 and TRBJ1-3, with D perhaps TRBD1 (6 bases). V dropped 4 bases and J dropped 0 bases, with 16 bases sitting between them. Germline V lookup: CDR1 LGHNA, CDR2 YNFKEQ. There are 17 residues in the CDR3. The CDR3 is CASSLSGAAYSGNTIYF. CDR3 nucleotides: TGTGCCAGCAGCCTTTCAGGGGCCGCCTACTCTGGAAACACCATATATTTT.

This clone was detected once. The V call is TRBV4-2, the J call TRBJ2-3; 11 bases agree with TRBD2. The CDR3 is 15 amino acids. Looked up from germline, CDR1 is LGHNA and CDR2 is YNFKEQ. The V gene end was trimmed by 4 bases and the J gene end by 2 bases; junction bases not matched to a gene: 2. CDR3 sequence (DNA): TGTGCCAGCAGCCTGACTAGCGGGGACACAGATACGCAGTATTTT. It is translated as CASSLTSGDTDTQYF.

This clone was observed a handful of times. This chain connects TRBV6-5 to TRBJ2-7, with D possibly matching TRBD2 (5 bases). The germline V and J ends were trimmed by 0 bases and 5 bases, with 5 bases remaining between them. Germline CDR1 is MNHEY and CDR2 is SVGAGI. This CDR3 has 12 residues. The CDR3 protein is CASSYSRDEQYF. The DNA for the CDR3 is TGTGCCAGCAGTTACTCGAGGGACGAGCAGTACTTC.

The chain recombines TRBV18 with TRBJ2-1; 7 bases are a match to TRBD1. CDR1 KGHSH and CDR2 LQKENI come from the germline V gene. The J segment lost 9 bases and the V segment lost 3 bases, leaving 5 bases of the junction unmatched. This CDR3 is built from 13 residues. CDR3 sequence reads: CASSPTGQTEQFF. As DNA, the CDR3 is TGTGCCAGCTCACCTACGGGACAGACTGAGCAGTTCTTC.

The V and J genes are TRBV2 and TRBJ2-3; 7 bases are a match to TRBD1. Germline CDR1 reads SNHLY; CDR2 reads FYNNEI. J gave up 3 bases and V 1 base, and 1 base lay outside the gene matches. CDR3 length: 14 amino acids. The CDR3 nucleotides are TGTGCCAGCAGTGAAGACAGGGGTACAGATACGCAGTATTTT. It is translated as CASSEDRGTDTQYF.

The CDR3 DNA is TGTGCCAGCAGTTACTCGATGGCGACAGGCAATCAGCCCCAGCATTTT. Translating gives CASSYSMATGNQPQHF. The chain combines TRBV6-5 with TRBJ1-5; maybe TRBD1 (5 bases). The CDR3 spans 16 residues. V was clipped by 0 bases and J by 2 bases, with 11 bases between them. The V gene's germline CDR1 is MNHEY and CDR2 SVGAGI.

CDR3 loop: CASSPPRTSGGFDNEQFF. The CDR3, as DNA: TGCGCCAGCAGTCCTCCAAGGACTAGCGGGGGGTTTGACAATGAGCAGTTCTTC. The chain recombines TRBV10-1 with TRBJ2-1; 14 bases line up with TRBD2. The CDR3 is 18 amino acids. Germline V gene data show CDR1 as WNHNN and CDR2 as SYGVQD (reference sequence). The V and J ends lost 5 bases and 5 bases, in that order; junction bases with no gene match: 11.

The count of this clone is one. The V call is TRBV6-5, the J call TRBJ1-5, with D uncertain. The CDR3 contains 13 residues. Trimming cost V 6 bases and J 9 bases, with 15 bases left between them. CDR1 and CDR2 (germline): MNHEY, SVGAGI. CDR3 in amino acids: CASRRGRDWPQHF. The CDR3, as DNA: TGTGCCAGCAGGCGGGGTCGTGATTGGCCCCAGCATTTT.

This rearrangement joins TRBV7-9 to TRBJ2-5; maybe TRBD2 (6 bases). This CDR3 region has 14 residues. The germline V gene has CDR1 SEHNR and CDR2 FQNEAQ (reference sequence). V was cut by 5 bases and J by 5 bases, with 15 bases left in between. The CDR3 DNA reads TGTGCCAGCAGCGGGTTGGAGGGCTGGGAGACCCAGTACTTC. It specifies CASSGLEGWETQYF.

The chain links TRBV7-3 to TRBJ2-1; 7 nucleotides agree with TRBD1. CDR1 and CDR2 (germline): SGHTA, FQGTGA. J lost 5 bases, V lost 5 bases, and 9 bases had no gene match. The CDR3 length is 15 residues. CDR3 sequence: CASSQTGVGNNEQFF. CDR3 sequence (DNA): TGTGCCAGCAGCCAAACAGGGGTGGGAAACAATGAGCAGTTCTTC.

The CDR3 here is CASSPGNSGNTIYF. The CDR3 DNA is TGTGCCAGCAGCCCAGGGAATTCTGGAAACACCATATATTTT. V and J are TRBV3-1 (or the pseudogene TRBV3-2) and TRBJ1-3, with a tentative D call TRBD1 (5 bases). CDR3 size: 14 residues. Germline loops: CDR1 LGHDT, CDR2 YNNKEL (reference sequence). The V gene lost 4 bases and the J gene lost 1 base, with 8 bases spanning the gap.

V is TRBV5-1 and J is TRBJ1-4; D uncertain. Deletions cut 4 bases from V and 5 bases from J, with 15 bases between. Germline CDR1 is SGHRS and CDR2 is YFSETQ. CDR3 length: 15 residues. CDR3 nucleotide sequence: TGCGCCAGCAGCGCCGTTTTGGGCAGCAATGAAAAACTGTTTTTT. Amino acid sequence: CASSAVLGSNEKLFF.

The V and J genes are TRBV10-3 and TRBJ1-4; TRBD1 might be the D (5 bases). This CDR3 contains 15 residues. CDR1 and CDR2 from the germline V gene are ENHRY and SYGVKD. The V gene lost 6 bases and the J gene lost 6 bases, with 17 bases spanning the gap. CDR3 loop: CAISGHRRVYEKLFF. CDR3 nucleotide sequence: TGTGCCATCAGCGGACACCGCCGGGTGTATGAAAAACTGTTTTTT.

The gene calls are TRBV29-1 and TRBJ2-5; D is possibly TRBD2 (7 bases). The CDR3 has 14 amino acids. Germline V lookup: CDR1 SQVTM, CDR2 ANQGSEA. Trimming took 4 bases from V and 5 from J, leaving 17 bases between them. CDR3 in DNA: TGCAGCGTTGTTGGAGGGGGGGCTGGGGAGACCCAGTACTTC. This codes for CSVVGGGAGETQYF. The full variable domain, with the rest looked up from reference TRBV29-1 and TRBJ2-5, is SAVISQKPSRDICQRGTSLTIQCQVDSQVTMMFWYRQQPGQSLTLIATANQGSEATYESGFVIDKFPISRPNLTFSTLTVSNMSPEDSSIYLCSVVGGGAGETQYFGPGTRLLVL.